These 25 T cell receptor beta chains originate from one sample sequenced in a study of blood T cells in healthy people across ages. Combining a sample-barcoded 5' primer with a J-beta primer mix, a second PCR ran for roughly 6 to 12 cycles. TCRdb reprocessed the 5' RACE reads with MiXCR, giving one entry per CDR3 protein. Here the sample spans fewer than 900,000 distinct CDR3 sequences, 35% to 40% being singletons. Sequencing was performed on blood. These receptors were collected from a man aged 18 to 30 in good health.

The chain employs TRBV5-1 and TRBJ2-7; TRBD1 matches at 8 bases. The J segment lost 1 base and the V segment lost 3 bases, leaving 6 bases of the junction unmatched. The germline gives CDR1 SGHRS, CDR2 YFSETQ. There are 15 residues in the CDR3. The CDR3 DNA follows: TGCGCCAGCAGCTCGGGACAGGCCGTATCCTACGAGCAGTACTTC. It yields the protein CASSSGQAVSYEQYF.

A few counts support this clonotype. As DNA, the CDR3 is TGTGCCAGCAGTTTTGCAGGCTATCGGGGCTACACCTTC. Translating gives CASSFAGYRGYTF. The chain recombines TRBV12-3 or TRBV12-4 with TRBJ1-2, with unresolved D. CDR3 length equals 13 residues. V was pared by 3 bases and J by 8 bases, with 13 bases between.

The chain couples TRBV20-1 to TRBJ1-2; 8 bases line up with TRBD1. CDR1 and CDR2 (germline): DFQATT, SNEGSKA (reference sequence). This CDR3 region has 16 residues. The junction had 15 bases not matched to a gene; V was cut back by 0 bases and J by 9 bases. This chain's CDR3 is CSAREDRAPGSARYTF. CDR3 sequence (DNA): TGCAGTGCTAGAGAGGACAGGGCCCCTGGTTCGGCCCGCTACACCTTC.

The chain recombines TRBV20-1 with TRBJ1-1, with 7 bases that match TRBD1. CDR1 is DFQATT and CDR2 is SNEGSKA in the germline V gene (reference sequence). V gave up 5 bases and J gave up 3 bases; unmatched junction bases: 6. The length of the CDR3 is 13 residues. Here the CDR3 DNA reads TGCAGTGCTGAAGGGCAGGGGGACACTGAAGCTTTCTTT. Translating gives CSAEGQGDTEAFF.

This clonotype was recorded many times. The chain has TRBV10-3 and TRBJ2-1; no reliable D call. V lost 3 bases and J lost 3, with 12 bases in between. Germline loops: CDR1 ENHRY, CDR2 SYGVKD. The CDR3 is made up of 15 amino acids. The CDR3 DNA is TGTGCCATCAGTGACCCGACAAGCATCTACAATGAGCAGTTCTTC. Its protein product is CAISDPTSIYNEQFF.

A few counts support this clonotype. The genes are TRBV25-1 and TRBJ1-6, with 9 nucleotides matching TRBD1. Germline values: CDR1 MGHDK, CDR2 SYGVNS. The J segment lost 0 bases and the V segment lost 5 bases, leaving 2 bases of the junction unmatched. This CDR3 has 16 residues. CDR3 sequence (DNA): TGTGCCAGCAGTACAGGGGGCGACTCCTATAATTCACCCCTCCACTTT. Protein sequence: CASSTGGDSYNSPLHF.

This clonotype was detected a few times. The DNA of the CDR3 is TGTGCCTGGAGTCCCACAGATACGCAGTATTTT. Translation: CAWSPTDTQYF. The rearrangement uses TRBV30 and TRBJ2-3; D gene ambiguous. The CDR3 sequence is 11 residues long. Germline values: CDR1 GTSNPN, CDR2 SVGIG (reference sequence). V was clipped by 2 bases and J by 2 bases, with 2 bases between them.

V is TRBV20-1 and J is TRBJ2-2; D possibly uses TRBD1 or TRBD2 (5 bases each). V was shortened by 3 bases and J by 2 bases, with 16 bases between the two germline ends. Germline V gene lookup returns CDR1 DFQATT and CDR2 SNEGSKA (reference sequence). CDR3 length: 16 amino acids. The CDR3 DNA sequence: TGCAGTGCTAGGAAGGCCTCTAGGGACAACACCGGGGAGCTGTTTTTT. It codes for CSARKASRDNTGELFF.

The chain uses TRBV27 and TRBJ2-5; tentative D call: TRBD2 (6 bases). The CDR3 is made up of 18 amino acids. Germline lookup yields CDR1 MNHEY and CDR2 SMNVEV (reference sequence). The V gene lost 5 bases and the J gene lost 4 bases, with 26 bases spanning the gap. As DNA, the CDR3 is TGTGCCAGCAGTCCTAGATTTTTCGGGCTGCGGGAACCAGAGACCCAGTACTTC. This translates into CASSPRFFGLREPETQYF.

V is TRBV5-1 and J is TRBJ2-1; possibly TRBD1 for D (5 bases). From germline, CDR1 is SGHRS and CDR2 YFSETQ. Trimming took 1 base from V and 4 from J, leaving 21 bases between them. This CDR3 region has 18 residues. In nucleotides, the CDR3 is TGCGCCAGCAGCTTGAGTAAGACAGCCTCGTTTCTTTACAATGAGCAGTTCTTC. Translating it yields CASSLSKTASFLYNEQFF.

This clonotype was counted ten times or more. This chain joins TRBV27 and TRBJ2-7; 7 bases are shared with TRBD1. CDR3 size: 14 residues. Germline CDR1 reads MNHEY; CDR2 reads SMNVEV (reference sequence). V was pared by 9 bases and J by 0 bases, with 8 bases of the junction left unmatched. The CDR3 region has the DNA TGTGCCAGTGGGAAAACAGGGGTCTCCTACGAGCAGTACTTC. This encodes CASGKTGVSYEQYF.

For the CDR3, the DNA is TGTGCCAGCAGCCATGGGGGATCCATCCGAGGGGGAAACACCATATATTTT. As protein: CASSHGGSIRGGNTIYF. The rearrangement joins TRBV14 to TRBJ1-3; D may be TRBD1 (5 bases). Germline CDR1 reads SGHDN; CDR2 reads FVKESK. CDR3 size: 17 residues. Trimming left V 3 bases short and J 4 bases short, with 19 bases between.

Regarding this clonotype: Compared with germline, one end of the junction differs, possibly owing to a read error. This sequence joins TRBV12-3 or TRBV12-4 and TRBJ2-3; 7 nucleotides align to TRBD1. CDR3 length: 14 amino acids. This chain's CDR3 is CASSVASTGLGQYF. The CDR3 DNA sequence: TGTGCCAGCAGTGTAGCCTCGACAGGGTTGGGGCAGTATTTT.

This clonotype turned up a few times. The V gene is TRBV20-1, the J gene TRBJ2-5, with TRBD2 matching over 15 bases. Germline V gene data show CDR1 as DFQATT and CDR2 as SNEGSKA (reference sequence). V lost 5 bases, J lost 11 bases, and 12 bases stayed unmatched. The CDR3 extends over 15 amino acids. The CDR3 is CSAPGLAGGLDEQYF. CDR3 DNA sequence: TGCAGTGCTCCAGGACTAGCGGGGGGGCTAGATGAGCAGTACTTC.

This chain links TRBV20-1 with TRBJ2-7; D gene uncertain. The J call may be wrong; the DNA end is better matched by TRBJ2-5. CDR3 length: 13 amino acids. Germline assignment: CDR1 DFQATT and CDR2 SNEGSKA (reference sequence). The CDR3: CSARESGKETQYF. The CDR3 region has the DNA TGCAGTGCTAGAGAATCCGGTAAAGAGACCCAGTACTTC.

This clonotype was counted only a few times. The chain carries TRBV7-6 and TRBJ2-1; D perhaps matches TRBD2 (5 bases). Trimming removed 2 bases from V and 3 bases from J, with 14 bases in between. CDR1 is SGHVS, CDR2 FNYEAQ, per germline. The CDR3 is 16 residues long. CDR3 protein: CASSLQVSGYYNEQFF. The CDR3 nucleotides read TGTGCCAGCAGCTTACAAGTGTCGGGGTACTACAATGAGCAGTTCTTC.

The rearrangement joins TRBV4-3 to TRBJ1-1, with D possibly TRBD1 on 5 matching bases. Trimming took off 1 base at V and 4 bases at J, with 22 bases between the two ends. CDR1 is LGHNA and CDR2 is YSLEER in the germline V gene. The CDR3 extends over 18 amino acids. The CDR3 protein is CASSQGTSITGYGTEAFF. Written as DNA, the CDR3 is TGCGCCAGCAGCCAAGGAACCTCTATTACAGGATACGGCACTGAAGCTTTCTTT.

A note on this clonotype: This sequence may be a read error, since a much larger clone differs from it by one base. The chain has TRBV18 and TRBJ2-5; D not resolved. The CDR3 has 13 amino acids. From germline, CDR1 is KGHSH and CDR2 LQKENI. The CDR3: CASSPGHQEAQYF. The CDR3 DNA reads TGTGCCAGCTCACCAGGGCACCAAGAGGCCCAGTACTTC.

This clonotype was seen only a few times. The rearrangement links TRBV6-2 or TRBV6-3 to TRBJ2-5; D gene ambiguous. Deletions cut 2 bases from V and 6 bases from J, with 10 bases between. The germline CDR1 and CDR2 sequences are MNHEY and SVGEGT. The CDR3 is 13 residues long. CDR3 sequence: CASSYRMGQTQYF. In nucleotides, the CDR3 is TGTGCCAGCAGTTACAGAATGGGTCAGACCCAGTACTTC.

The chain links TRBV20-1 to TRBJ2-7, with 8 bases aligning to TRBD1. The CDR3 covers 15 residues. Germline V CDR1 and CDR2: DFQATT, SNEGSKA (reference sequence). With V trimmed by 3 bases and J by 3 bases, 10 bases remained unmatched. CDR3 coding DNA: TGCAGTGCTAGGCCCCTCGGGACAGGTCGCTACGAGCAGTACTTC. Protein product: CSARPLGTGRYEQYF.

This clonotype has just a few counts. This chain joins TRBV25-1 and TRBJ1-2; D remains ambiguous. Germline values: CDR1 MGHDK, CDR2 SYGVNS. With 6 bases removed from V and 6 bases from J, the gap between germline ends came to 11 bases. The CDR3 loop spans 12 amino acids. The CDR3, as DNA: TGTGCCAGCAGCCGACGCGGCAATGGCTACACCTTC. This sequence encodes CASSRRGNGYTF.

The chain employs TRBV6-2 or TRBV6-3 and TRBJ2-5, with TRBD2 matching 11 bases. The junction had 3 bases not matched to a gene; V was cut back by 9 bases and J by 0 bases. Germline V gene lookup returns CDR1 MNHEY and CDR2 SVGEGT. The CDR3 sequence is 14 residues long. CDR3: CASKGLADQETQYF. The CDR3 bases are TGTGCCAGTAAGGGACTAGCGGACCAAGAGACCCAGTACTTC.

J is TRBJ1-6 and V is TRBV12-3 or TRBV12-4, with 11 bases matching TRBD1. The CDR3 is 14 residues long. V trimming: 5 bases; J trimming: 9 bases; junction bases outside the gene matches: 3. The CDR3 loop is CASSRDRGISPLHF. CDR3 nucleotide sequence: TGTGCCAGCAGTCGGGACAGGGGGATTTCACCCCTCCACTTT.

This clonotype was detected many times. The gene calls are TRBV20-1 and TRBJ2-1; D gene ambiguous. This CDR3 is built from 15 residues. V was trimmed by 5 bases and J by 0 bases, leaving 14 bases between them. Looked up from germline, CDR1 is DFQATT and CDR2 is SNEGSKA (reference sequence). CDR3 in amino acids: CSALHPTSSYNEQFF. DNA of the CDR3: TGCAGTGCTCTCCACCCCACGAGCTCCTACAATGAGCAGTTCTTC.

The CDR3 nucleotides read TGTGCCAGCAGCCCCGGGACAGGGGGGTATGAAAAACTGTTTTTT. Protein product: CASSPGTGGYEKLFF. The chain combines TRBV7-2 with TRBJ1-4, with 11 bases identical to TRBD1. The length of the CDR3 is 15 residues. The V gene end was trimmed by 5 bases and the J gene end by 6 bases; junction bases not matched to a gene: 5. The V gene's germline CDR1 is SGHTA and CDR2 FQGNSA.